The next 17 T cell receptor beta chains were all read from a single sample in a study of vaccination effects on CD4 cells after COVID-19. ViraFEST expansion of antigen-specific CD4+ T cells with viral peptide pools preceded sequencing. Culturing for 10 days preceded CD4+ T cell isolation. Subjects were given two BNT162b2 or mRNA-1273 vaccine doses. Produced via immunoSEQ multiplex PCR; TCRdb's table is partial and in-frame only. The table has over 25,000 clones, 60% to 80% seen once; the top ten hold around 6.5%. These receptors lack a known antigen. Sequencing used CD4+ T cells from PBMCs cultured with SARS-CoV-2 spike peptides, obtained after COVID-19 vaccination. The receptors originated from a human donor who received a COVID-19 vaccine. Some clones in this sample may be carry-over from other donors' samples.

The gene calls are TRBV19 and TRBJ1-2, with D unresolved. CDR3 length: 14 residues. The V gene lost 5 bases and the J gene lost 2 bases, with 12 bases spanning the gap. From germline, CDR1 is LNHDA and CDR2 SQIVND (reference sequence). The DNA for the CDR3 is TGTGCCAGTAGTCCGTACGGGATCAACTATGGCTACACCTTC. This gives the protein CASSPYGINYGYTF. The variable domain in full, completed from reference TRBV19 and TRBJ1-2, reads DGGITQSPKYLFRKEGQNVTLSCEQNLNHDAMYWYRQDPGQGLRLIYYSQIVNDFQKGDIAEGYSVSREKKESFPLTVTSAQKNPTAFYLCASSPYGINYGYTFGSGTRLTVV.

The chain has TRBV5-1 and TRBJ2-1; 8 nucleotides match TRBD1. The ends lost 3 bases at V and 4 bases at J; junction bases unmatched: 12. The CDR3 length is 17 residues. The germline V gene encodes CDR1 SGHRS and CDR2 YFSETQ. The CDR3 bases are TGCGCCAGCAGCTCCAGGGGGCCGGTGGACCGATACAATGAGCAGTTCTTC. Its protein is CASSSRGPVDRYNEQFF.

V gene TRBV2 combines with J gene TRBJ1-1, with 7 bases fitting TRBD1. The trim removed 8 bases at V and 6 bases at J, leaving 6 bases unmatched. Germline CDR1 and CDR2: SNHLY and FYNNEI. This CDR3 has 12 amino acids. CDR3 protein: CASLQGSAEAFF. The DNA of the CDR3 is TGTGCCAGCTTACAGGGGAGCGCTGAAGCTTTCTTT. The full variable domain, completed using reference TRBV2 and TRBJ1-1, is EPEVTQTPSHQVTQMGQEVILRCVPISNHLYFYWYRQILGQKVEFLVSFYNNEISEKSEIFDDQFSVERPDGSNFTLKIRSTKLEDSAMYFCASLQGSAEAFFGQGTRLTVV.

About this clone itself: Other DNA sequences in this sample translate to the same CDR3. V is TRBV7-2 and J is TRBJ2-3, with unresolved D. V was clipped by 0 bases and J by 4 bases, with 5 bases between them. This CDR3 is built from 13 residues. Germline assignment: CDR1 SGHTA and CDR2 FQGNSA. The CDR3 DNA reads as TGTGCCAGCAGCTTAGCTGGGCCAGATACGCAGTATTTT. Its protein product is CASSLAGPDTQYF.

This clone has a handful of counts. The rearrangement links TRBV7-3 to TRBJ1-5; 7 bases match TRBD1. The CDR3 is made up of 12 amino acids. With V trimmed by 9 bases and J by 3 bases, 2 bases remained unmatched. In germline, CDR1 is SGHTA, CDR2 FQGTGA. The CDR3 is CARQGVNQPQHF. The CDR3 DNA follows: TGTGCCAGGCAGGGGGTCAATCAGCCCCAGCATTTT.

V and J are TRBV5-5 and TRBJ1-2; D unresolved. CDR3 size: 14 residues. Germline V gene lookup returns CDR1 SGHKS and CDR2 YYEKEE (reference sequence). V was cut by 0 bases and J by 7 bases, with 13 bases left in between. The CDR3 DNA sequence: TGTGCCAGCAGCTTGGGGGCCCTGCCCAGTGGCTACACCTTC. The encoded protein is CASSLGALPSGYTF.

V gene TRBV7-2 combines with J gene TRBJ1-5; D might be TRBD1 (5 bases). The V end lost 1 base, the J end lost 1 base, and 8 bases lay between the germline ends. Germline V lookup: CDR1 SGHTA, CDR2 FQGNSA. The CDR3 loop spans 15 amino acids. Here the CDR3 DNA reads TGTGCCAGCAGCTTAGATCGGGGCAGCAATCAGCCCCAGCATTTT. Its protein is CASSLDRGSNQPQHF.

The J gene is TRBJ2-2, the V gene TRBV7-9; 11 positions match TRBD1. CDR3 length: 15 residues. Germline CDR1 is SEHNR and CDR2 is FQNEAQ (reference sequence). V gave up 3 bases and J gave up 7 bases; unmatched junction bases: 4. The CDR3 bases are TGTGCCAGCAGCTTCGGGACAGGGGGTTTCGGGGAGCTGTTTTTT. Translated, it gives CASSFGTGGFGELFF. Drawing the rest from reference TRBV7-9 and TRBJ2-2, the complete variable domain is DTGVSQNPRHKITKRGQNVTFRCDPISEHNRLYWYRQTLGQGPEFLTYFQNEAQLEKSRLLSDRFSAERPKGSFSTLEIQRTEQGDSAMYLCASSFGTGGFGELFFGEGSRLTVL.

The chain has TRBV3-1 (or the pseudogene TRBV3-2) and TRBJ1-2; 7 bases line up with TRBD1. V trimming: 5 bases; J trimming: 5 bases; junction bases outside the gene matches: 14. CDR3 length equals 16 residues. Germline CDR1 LGHDT, CDR2 YNNKEL (reference sequence). CDR3 amino acids: CASSSGQAMLGYGYTF. The CDR3 DNA follows: TGTGCCAGCAGCTCAGGACAGGCAATGTTGGGGTATGGCTACACCTTC.

The chain carries TRBV28 and TRBJ1-1, with D perhaps matching TRBD1 (6 bases). Germline loops: CDR1 MDHEN, CDR2 SYDVKM. CDR3 length: 15 amino acids. Deletions cut 7 bases from V and 4 bases from J, with 19 bases between. CDR3 sequence: CASNSVGAGSTEAFF. CDR3 coding DNA: TGTGCCAGCAACTCCGTGGGGGCCGGGAGCACTGAAGCTTTCTTT.

The J gene is TRBJ1-5, the V gene TRBV4-2; D may be TRBD1 (6 bases). Germline V gives CDR1 LGHNA, CDR2 YNFKEQ. The CDR3 loop spans 16 amino acids. V was shortened by 0 bases and J by 2 bases, with 11 bases between the two germline ends. The CDR3 DNA follows: TGTGCCAGCAGCCAAGAATCGGGGGGCGGCAATCAGCCCCAGCATTTT. This translates into CASSQESGGGNQPQHF.

This chain uses TRBV7-2 with TRBJ2-5; 13 bases fit TRBD2. Germline-derived CDR1 and CDR2 are SGHTA and FQGNSA. The CDR3 has 18 amino acids. The V and J ends lost 4 bases and 4 bases, in that order; junction bases with no gene match: 12. CDR3: CASSSGRTSGGEGETQYF. Here the CDR3 DNA reads TGTGCCAGCAGCTCCGGCCGCACTAGCGGGGGGGAGGGAGAGACCCAGTACTTC.

The chain carries TRBV5-4 and TRBJ1-5, with a possible D match to TRBD1 (5 bases). The V and J ends lost 1 base and 6 bases respectively, with 8 bases between them. The germline CDR1 and CDR2 sequences are SGHNT and YYREEE (reference sequence). This CDR3 is built from 13 residues. CDR3 nucleotide sequence: TGTGCCAGCAGCTTGTATGGGGGTCAGCCCCAGCATTTT. This codes for CASSLYGGQPQHF.

V gene TRBV6-5 combines with J gene TRBJ2-7; 7 bases match TRBD1. Germline trimming cut 8 bases from V and 1 base from J; bases unmatched to any gene: 11. Germline V CDR1 and CDR2: MNHEY, SVGAGI. The CDR3 runs to 15 residues. The CDR3 is CASCPWSDRSYEQYV. The CDR3 region has the DNA TGTGCCAGCTGCCCATGGTCGGACAGGTCCTACGAGCAGTACGTC.

The chain links TRBV2 to TRBJ1-2; D is ambiguous. Germline CDR1 and CDR2: SNHLY and FYNNEI. This CDR3 region has 14 residues. Trimming took 1 base from V and 2 from J, leaving 8 bases between them. The CDR3: CASSEEITNYGYTF. The CDR3, as DNA: TGTGCCAGCAGTGAAGAGATAACCAACTATGGCTACACCTTC.

This clone appeared a single time. The rearrangement uses TRBV5-1 and TRBJ2-1; tentative D call: TRBD1 (5 bases). The CDR3 consists of 12 residues. Looked up from germline, CDR1 is SGHRS and CDR2 is YFSETQ. Trimming shortened V by 2 bases and J by 8 bases, and 8 bases separated the two germline ends. The CDR3 protein is CASSLGVDEQFF. CDR3 nucleotides: TGCGCCAGCAGCTTAGGGGTAGATGAGCAGTTCTTC.

This sequence joins TRBV9 and TRBJ2-2; no clear D. V was pared by 3 bases and J by 2 bases, with 11 bases between. From germline, CDR1 is SGDLS and CDR2 YYNGEE. This CDR3 region has 15 residues. CDR3 DNA sequence: TGTGCCAGCAGCGAGGGTCAGCCAAACACCGGGGAGCTGTTTTTT. Translated: CASSEGQPNTGELFF.